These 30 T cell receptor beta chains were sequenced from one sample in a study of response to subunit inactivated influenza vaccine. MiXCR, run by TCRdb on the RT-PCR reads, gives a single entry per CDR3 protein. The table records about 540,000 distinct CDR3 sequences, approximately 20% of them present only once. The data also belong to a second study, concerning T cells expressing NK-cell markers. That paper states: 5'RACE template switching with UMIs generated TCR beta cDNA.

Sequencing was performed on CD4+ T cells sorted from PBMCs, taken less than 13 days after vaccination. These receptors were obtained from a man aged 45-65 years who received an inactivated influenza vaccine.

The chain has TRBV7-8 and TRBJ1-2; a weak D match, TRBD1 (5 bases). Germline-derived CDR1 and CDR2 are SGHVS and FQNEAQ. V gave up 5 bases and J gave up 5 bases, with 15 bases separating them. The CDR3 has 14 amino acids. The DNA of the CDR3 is TGTGCCAGCAGCCCGACAGTTAAGGGTTATGGCTACACCTTC. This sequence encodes CASSPTVKGYGYTF.

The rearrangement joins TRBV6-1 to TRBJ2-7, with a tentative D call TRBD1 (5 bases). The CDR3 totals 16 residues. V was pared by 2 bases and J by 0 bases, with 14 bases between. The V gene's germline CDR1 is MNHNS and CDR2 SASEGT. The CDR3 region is CASSERQGLSSYEQYF. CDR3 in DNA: TGTGCCAGCAGTGAACGCCAGGGCCTCAGCTCCTACGAGCAGTACTTC.

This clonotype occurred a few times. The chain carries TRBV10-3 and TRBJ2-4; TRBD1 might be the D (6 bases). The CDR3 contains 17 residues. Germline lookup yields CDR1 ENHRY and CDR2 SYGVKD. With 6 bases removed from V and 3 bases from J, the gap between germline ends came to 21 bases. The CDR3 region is CAISAQILPDSKNIQYF. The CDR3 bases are TGTGCCATCAGCGCACAAATCCTCCCGGACAGCAAAAACATTCAGTACTTC.

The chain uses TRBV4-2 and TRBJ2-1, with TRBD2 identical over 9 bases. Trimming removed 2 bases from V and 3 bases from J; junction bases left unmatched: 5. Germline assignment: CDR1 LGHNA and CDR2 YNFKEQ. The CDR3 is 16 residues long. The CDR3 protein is CASSQSASGNYNEQFF. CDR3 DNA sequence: TGTGCCAGCAGCCAATCTGCTAGCGGGAACTACAATGAGCAGTTCTTC.

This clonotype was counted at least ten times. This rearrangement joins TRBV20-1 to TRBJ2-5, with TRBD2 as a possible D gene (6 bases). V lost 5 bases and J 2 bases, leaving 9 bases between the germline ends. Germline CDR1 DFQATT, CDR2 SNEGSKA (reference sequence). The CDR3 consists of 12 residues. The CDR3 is CSARRGQETQYF. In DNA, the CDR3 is TGCAGTGCTCGCCGGGGGCAAGAGACCCAGTACTTC.

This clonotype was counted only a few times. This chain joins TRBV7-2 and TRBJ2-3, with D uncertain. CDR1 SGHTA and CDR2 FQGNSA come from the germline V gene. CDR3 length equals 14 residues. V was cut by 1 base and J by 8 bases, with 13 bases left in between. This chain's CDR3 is CASSLGQFMSTQYF. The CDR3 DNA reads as TGTGCCAGCAGCTTAGGGCAGTTCATGTCTACGCAGTATTTT.

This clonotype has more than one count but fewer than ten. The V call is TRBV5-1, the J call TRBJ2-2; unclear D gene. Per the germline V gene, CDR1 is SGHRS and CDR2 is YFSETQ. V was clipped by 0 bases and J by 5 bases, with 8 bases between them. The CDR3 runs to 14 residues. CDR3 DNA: TGCGCCAGCAGCTTGGCCGAGACGACCGGGGAGCTGTTTTTT. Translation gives CASSLAETTGELFF.

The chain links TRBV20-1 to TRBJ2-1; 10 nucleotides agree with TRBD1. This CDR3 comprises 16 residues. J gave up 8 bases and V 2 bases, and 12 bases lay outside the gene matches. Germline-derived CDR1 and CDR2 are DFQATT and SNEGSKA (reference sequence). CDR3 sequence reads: CSARYAGTGAYDEQFF. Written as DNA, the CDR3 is TGCAGTGCTAGATACGCCGGGACAGGGGCGTACGATGAGCAGTTCTTC.

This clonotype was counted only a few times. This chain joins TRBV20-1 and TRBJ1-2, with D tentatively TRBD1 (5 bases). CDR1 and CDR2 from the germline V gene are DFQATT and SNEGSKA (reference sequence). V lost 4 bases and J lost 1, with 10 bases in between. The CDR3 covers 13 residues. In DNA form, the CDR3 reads TGCAGTGCTAATGTCCAGGGTAACTATGGCTACACCTTC. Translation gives CSANVQGNYGYTF.

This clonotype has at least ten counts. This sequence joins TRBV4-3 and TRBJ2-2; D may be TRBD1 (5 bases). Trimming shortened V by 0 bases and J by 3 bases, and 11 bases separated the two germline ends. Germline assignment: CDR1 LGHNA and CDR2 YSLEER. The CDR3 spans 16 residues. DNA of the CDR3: TGCGCCAGCAGCCAAGAGACCAGGGTGCACACCGGGGAGCTGTTTTTT. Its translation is CASSQETRVHTGELFF.

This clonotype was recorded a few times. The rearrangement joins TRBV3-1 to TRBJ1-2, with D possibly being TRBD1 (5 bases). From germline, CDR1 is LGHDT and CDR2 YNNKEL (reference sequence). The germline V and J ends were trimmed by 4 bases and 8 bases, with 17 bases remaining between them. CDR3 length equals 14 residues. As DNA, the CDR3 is TGTGCCAGCAGCCTGGGGACGGCAGGTCCCGGCTACACCTTC. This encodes CASSLGTAGPGYTF.

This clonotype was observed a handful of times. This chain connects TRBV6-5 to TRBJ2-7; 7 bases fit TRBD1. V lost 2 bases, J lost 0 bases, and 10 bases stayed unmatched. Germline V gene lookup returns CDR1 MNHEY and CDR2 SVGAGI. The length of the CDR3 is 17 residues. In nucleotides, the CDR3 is TGTGCCAGCAGTTACAAATGGGGGACAGCCAACTCCTACGAGCAGTACTTC. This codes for CASSYKWGTANSYEQYF.

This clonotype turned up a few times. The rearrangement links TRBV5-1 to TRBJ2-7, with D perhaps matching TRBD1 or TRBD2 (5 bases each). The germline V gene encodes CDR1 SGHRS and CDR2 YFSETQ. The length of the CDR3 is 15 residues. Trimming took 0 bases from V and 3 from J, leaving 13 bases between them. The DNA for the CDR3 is TGCGCCAGCAGCTTGGACGGGACCTTTATCTACGAGCAGTACTTC. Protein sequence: CASSLDGTFIYEQYF.

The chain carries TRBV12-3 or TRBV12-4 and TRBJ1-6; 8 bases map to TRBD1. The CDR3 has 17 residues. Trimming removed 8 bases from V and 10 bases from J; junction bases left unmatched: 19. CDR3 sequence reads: CASRDRDRRWGESPLHF. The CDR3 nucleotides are TGTGCCAGCCGTGACCGGGACAGGAGGTGGGGAGAATCACCCCTCCACTTT.

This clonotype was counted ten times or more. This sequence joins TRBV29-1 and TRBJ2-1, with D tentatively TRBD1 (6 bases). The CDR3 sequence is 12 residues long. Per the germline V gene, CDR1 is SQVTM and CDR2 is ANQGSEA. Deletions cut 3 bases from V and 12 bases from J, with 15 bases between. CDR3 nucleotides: TGCAGCGTTGAGGATCAGGGGCAAAGGCAGTTCTTC. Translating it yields CSVEDQGQRQFF.

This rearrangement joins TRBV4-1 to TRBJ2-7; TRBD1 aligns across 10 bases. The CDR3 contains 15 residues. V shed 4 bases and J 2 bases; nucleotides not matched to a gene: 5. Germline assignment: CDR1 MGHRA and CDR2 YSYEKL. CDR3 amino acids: CASSLRDRGPYEQYF. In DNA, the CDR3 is TGCGCCAGCAGCCTCCGGGACAGGGGCCCCTACGAGCAGTACTTC.

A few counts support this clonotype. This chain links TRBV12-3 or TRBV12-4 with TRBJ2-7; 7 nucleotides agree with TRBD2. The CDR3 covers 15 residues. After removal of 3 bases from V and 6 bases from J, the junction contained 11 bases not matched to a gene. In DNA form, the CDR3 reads TGTGCCAGCAGTTTGGCTCCCGGCAGGGAGGGCGAGCAGTACTTC. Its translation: CASSLAPGREGEQYF.

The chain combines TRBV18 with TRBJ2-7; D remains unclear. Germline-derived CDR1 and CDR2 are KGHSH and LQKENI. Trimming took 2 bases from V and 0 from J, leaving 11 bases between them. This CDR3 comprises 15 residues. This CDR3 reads CASSPFQSSSYEQYF. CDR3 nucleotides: TGTGCCAGCTCACCATTCCAGTCAAGCTCCTACGAGCAGTACTTC.

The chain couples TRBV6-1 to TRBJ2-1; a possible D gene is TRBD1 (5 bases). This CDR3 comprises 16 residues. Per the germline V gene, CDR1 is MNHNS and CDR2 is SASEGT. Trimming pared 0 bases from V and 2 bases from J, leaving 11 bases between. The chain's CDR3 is CASSEAATATYNEQFF. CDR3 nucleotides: TGTGCCAGCAGTGAAGCGGCGACAGCTACCTACAATGAGCAGTTCTTC.

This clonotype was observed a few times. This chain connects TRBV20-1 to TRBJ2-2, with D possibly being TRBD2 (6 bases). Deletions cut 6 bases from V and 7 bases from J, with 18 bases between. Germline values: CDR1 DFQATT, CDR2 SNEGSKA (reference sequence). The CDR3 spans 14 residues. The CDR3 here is CSALSGVASGELFF. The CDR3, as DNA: TGCAGTGCACTTTCGGGAGTGGCCAGCGGGGAGCTGTTTTTT.

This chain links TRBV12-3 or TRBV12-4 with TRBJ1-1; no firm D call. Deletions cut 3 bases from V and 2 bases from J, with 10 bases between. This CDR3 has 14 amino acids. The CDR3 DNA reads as TGTGCCAGCAGTTTCGCAGGAGTTAACACTGAAGCTTTCTTT. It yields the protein CASSFAGVNTEAFF.

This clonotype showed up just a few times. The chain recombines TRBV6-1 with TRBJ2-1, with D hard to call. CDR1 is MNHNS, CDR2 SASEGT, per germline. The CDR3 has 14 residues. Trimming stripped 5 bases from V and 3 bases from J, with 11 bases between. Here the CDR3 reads CASSPSPGYNEQFF. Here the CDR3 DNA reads TGTGCCAGCAGTCCTTCCCCGGGCTACAATGAGCAGTTCTTC.

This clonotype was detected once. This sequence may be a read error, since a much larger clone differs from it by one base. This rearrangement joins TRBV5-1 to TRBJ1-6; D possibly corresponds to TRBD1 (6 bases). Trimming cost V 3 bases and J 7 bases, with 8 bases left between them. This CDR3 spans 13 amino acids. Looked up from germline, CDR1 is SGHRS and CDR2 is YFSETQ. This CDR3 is CASSWTENSPLHF. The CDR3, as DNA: TGCGCCAGCAGCTGGACAGAGAATTCACCCCTCCACTTT. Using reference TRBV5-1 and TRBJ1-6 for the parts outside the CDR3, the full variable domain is KAGVTQTPRYLIKTRGQQVTLSCSPISGHRSVSWYQQTPGQGLQFLFEYFSETQRNKGNFPGRFSGRQFSNSRSEMNVSTLELGDSALYLCASSWTENSPLHFGNGTRLTVT.

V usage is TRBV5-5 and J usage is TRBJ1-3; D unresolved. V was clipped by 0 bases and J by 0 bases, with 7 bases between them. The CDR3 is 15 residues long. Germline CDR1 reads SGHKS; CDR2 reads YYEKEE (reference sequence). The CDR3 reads CASSLVAASGNTIYF. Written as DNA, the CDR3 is TGTGCCAGCAGCTTGGTGGCGGCCTCTGGAAACACCATATATTTT.

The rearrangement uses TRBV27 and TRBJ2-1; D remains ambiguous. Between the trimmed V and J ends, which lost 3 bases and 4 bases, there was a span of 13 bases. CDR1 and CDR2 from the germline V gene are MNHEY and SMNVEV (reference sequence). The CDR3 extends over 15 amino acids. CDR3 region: CASSFFQSTYNEQFF. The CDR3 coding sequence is TGTGCCAGCAGTTTCTTTCAAAGTACGTACAATGAGCAGTTCTTC.

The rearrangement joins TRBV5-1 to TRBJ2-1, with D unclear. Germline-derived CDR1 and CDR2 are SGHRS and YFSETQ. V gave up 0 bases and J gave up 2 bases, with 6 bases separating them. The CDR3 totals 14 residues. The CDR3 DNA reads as TGCGCCAGCAGCTTGGAAGAGGCCTACAATGAGCAGTTCTTC. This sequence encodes CASSLEEAYNEQFF.

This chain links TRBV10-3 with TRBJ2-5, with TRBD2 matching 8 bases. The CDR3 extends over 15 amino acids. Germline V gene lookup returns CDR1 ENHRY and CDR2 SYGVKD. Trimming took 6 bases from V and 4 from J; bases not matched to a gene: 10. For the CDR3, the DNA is TGTGCCATCAGAGCAACCGGGACTAGGGGAGAGACCCAGTACTTC. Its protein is CAIRATGTRGETQYF.

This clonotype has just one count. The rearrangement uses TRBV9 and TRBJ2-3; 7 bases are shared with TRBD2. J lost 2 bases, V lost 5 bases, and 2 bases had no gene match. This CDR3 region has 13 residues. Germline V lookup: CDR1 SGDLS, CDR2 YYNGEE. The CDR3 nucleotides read TGTGCCAGCAGTCGGGGGGTCACAGATACGCAGTATTTT. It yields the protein CASSRGVTDTQYF.

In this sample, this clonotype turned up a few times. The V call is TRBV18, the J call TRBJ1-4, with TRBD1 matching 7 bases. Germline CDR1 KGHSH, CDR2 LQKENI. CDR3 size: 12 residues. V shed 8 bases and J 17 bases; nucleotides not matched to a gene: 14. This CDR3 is CASRDSLMKNFF. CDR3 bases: TGTGCCAGCCGGGACAGTTTAATGAAAAACTTTTTT.

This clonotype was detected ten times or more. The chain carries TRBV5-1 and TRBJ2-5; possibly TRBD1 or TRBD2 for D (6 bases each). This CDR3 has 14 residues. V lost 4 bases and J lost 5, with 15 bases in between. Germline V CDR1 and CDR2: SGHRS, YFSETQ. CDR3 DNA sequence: TGCGCCAGCAGCGCCTCACAGGGAGGCGAGACCCAGTACTTC. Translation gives CASSASQGGETQYF.